The 29 T cell receptor beta chains below come from one sample, sequenced in a study of patients and donors after allogeneic stem cell transplantation. In TCRdb, the RT-PCR reads were re-called with MiXCR into one record per CDR3 protein. The sample has about 960,000 distinct CDR3 sequences; approximately 19% are singletons. Sequencing used blood, either unsorted or a sorted T cell fraction (not recorded which). Every receptor here comes from a human donor who was either an allogeneic HSCT recipient or a stem cell or donor lymphocyte infusion donor (not recorded which). It is not recorded whose cells these are; they may come from a transplant donor.

This clonotype was recorded at least ten times. This chain uses TRBV18 with TRBJ2-7; TRBD1 aligns across 8 bases. Looked up from germline, CDR1 is KGHSH and CDR2 is LQKENI. The CDR3 sequence is 15 residues long. V lost 3 bases to trimming and J lost 2 bases; unmatched junction nucleotides: 6. CDR3 protein: CASSPSGTGTYEQYF. CDR3 bases: TGTGCCAGCTCACCGTCCGGGACAGGTACCTACGAGCAGTACTTC. The full variable domain, in which reference TRBV18 and TRBJ2-7 provide the parts outside the CDR3, is NAGVMQNPRHLVRRRGQEARLRCSPMKGHSHVYWYRQLPEEGLKFMVYLQKENIIDESGMPKERFSAEFPKEGPSILRIQQVVRGDSAAYFCASSPSGTGTYEQYFGPGTRLTVT.

V gene TRBV12-3 or TRBV12-4 combines with J gene TRBJ1-5; 9 bases fit TRBD1. J was trimmed by 6 bases and V by 4 bases; bases with no gene match: 10. The CDR3 totals 16 residues. The CDR3 sequence: CASSSHRGRKSQPQHF. DNA of the CDR3: TGTGCCAGCAGTTCCCACAGGGGGCGCAAGTCTCAGCCCCAGCATTTT.

J is TRBJ2-7 and V is TRBV5-1; D may match TRBD1 or TRBD2 (5 bases each). CDR3 length: 15 amino acids. V was pared by 0 bases and J by 2 bases, with 12 bases between. Germline lookup yields CDR1 SGHRS and CDR2 YFSETQ. The DNA for the CDR3 is TGCGCCAGCAGCTTGGCGGGGCCGAAGCCCTACGAGCAGTACTTC. Translating gives CASSLAGPKPYEQYF.

The rearrangement joins TRBV7-8 to TRBJ1-5; 7 bases are a match to TRBD1. V trimming: 4 bases; J trimming: 5 bases; junction bases outside the gene matches: 8. CDR3 length: 15 residues. CDR1 SGHVS and CDR2 FQNEAQ come from the germline V gene. This chain's CDR3 is CASSSPTGKDQPQHF. CDR3 nucleotides: TGTGCCAGCAGCTCCCCGACAGGGAAGGATCAGCCCCAGCATTTT.

This clonotype turned up a few times. The chain has TRBV5-1 and TRBJ1-5; no firm D call. V was pared by 0 bases and J by 7 bases, with 23 bases between. This CDR3 spans 18 amino acids. Per the germline V gene, CDR1 is SGHRS and CDR2 is YFSETQ. The CDR3 here is CASSLAIRRRVHRQPQHF. The CDR3 DNA reads as TGCGCCAGCAGCTTGGCTATCCGCCGGAGGGTTCATCGGCAGCCCCAGCATTTT.

This clonotype was counted only a few times. This chain joins TRBV12-3 or TRBV12-4 and TRBJ2-1, with D possibly being TRBD2 (6 bases). Trimming took 3 bases from V and 10 from J, leaving 10 bases between them. The CDR3 totals 12 residues. The CDR3 DNA reads as TGTGCCAGCAGTTTGCGGCTAGCGGAGCAGTTCTTC. Translated: CASSLRLAEQFF.

V usage is TRBV11-2 and J usage is TRBJ2-1; D possibly corresponds to TRBD1 (6 bases). The CDR3 has 15 residues. Germline-derived CDR1 and CDR2 are SGHAT and FQNNGV. Trimming took off 5 bases at V and 5 bases at J, with 16 bases between the two ends. CDR3 loop: CASSHGQGWHNEQFF. The CDR3 coding sequence is TGTGCCAGCAGCCACGGGCAGGGGTGGCACAATGAGCAGTTCTTC.

V gene TRBV12-3 or TRBV12-4 combines with J gene TRBJ2-5; 7 bases match TRBD2. The CDR3 covers 19 residues. Trimming at V came to 1 base and at J to 2 bases, leaving 16 bases not matched to a gene. The CDR3: CASSLVFRWAGENQETQYF. The CDR3, as DNA: TGTGCCAGCAGTTTAGTTTTCCGGTGGGCGGGAGAGAATCAAGAGACCCAGTACTTC.

The chain recombines TRBV30 with TRBJ2-2, with a weak D call TRBD2 (7 bases). CDR1 is GTSNPN, CDR2 SVGIG, per germline (reference sequence). The CDR3 has 15 amino acids. V lost 2 bases and J 4 bases, leaving 14 bases between the germline ends. CDR3 bases: TGTGCCTGGAGTTCTGGACTAGGGGGCACCGGGGAGCTGTTTTTT. Its protein is CAWSSGLGGTGELFF.

This chain joins TRBV24-1 and TRBJ2-6; 9 positions agree with TRBD1. Germline CDR1 is KGHDR and CDR2 is SFDVKD. The CDR3 spans 16 residues. Unmatched junction bases numbered 3, after V lost 5 bases and J lost 2 bases. CDR3: CATSATGGAGANVLTF. In DNA form, the CDR3 reads TGTGCCACCAGTGCTACAGGGGGCGCTGGGGCCAACGTCCTGACTTTC.

This clonotype was seen more than once but under ten times. The chain carries TRBV30 and TRBJ2-1; TRBD2 matches 7 bases. V lost 5 bases and J lost 4; bases outside the gene matches: 8. The germline CDR1 and CDR2 sequences are GTSNPN and SVGIG (reference sequence). The CDR3 runs 14 residues. The CDR3 here is CAWFRLAPYNEQFF. The DNA for the CDR3 is TGTGCCTGGTTCCGACTAGCCCCATACAATGAGCAGTTCTTC.

The V gene is TRBV20-1, the J gene TRBJ2-5; D call uncertain. Germline CDR1 is DFQATT and CDR2 is SNEGSKA (reference sequence). The CDR3 is 14 residues long. Trimming stripped 6 bases from V and 1 base from J, with 15 bases between. The CDR3 sequence is CSAVIPGLQETQYF. CDR3 coding DNA: TGCAGTGCCGTTATCCCGGGCCTCCAAGAGACCCAGTACTTC.

This clonotype was seen a few times. The V gene is TRBV6-1, the J gene TRBJ2-4, with D maybe TRBD1 (6 bases). CDR3 length equals 15 residues. The ends were cut back, 6 bases at V and 1 base at J, with 13 bases in the middle. Germline CDR1 and CDR2: MNHNS and SASEGT. The CDR3 reads CASSQTGLAKNIQYF. DNA for the CDR3: TGTGCCAGCAGCCAGACAGGCCTTGCCAAAAACATTCAGTACTTC.

The rearrangement uses TRBV10-3 and TRBJ2-5; the D gene is possibly TRBD1 (5 bases). Germline V CDR1 and CDR2: ENHRY, SYGVKD. The CDR3 runs 12 residues. V gave up 6 bases and J gave up 5 bases, with 10 bases separating them. CDR3 DNA: TGTGCCATCAGCAGGGTTGGCGAGACCCAGTACTTC. The encoded protein is CAISRVGETQYF.

This clonotype was seen only a few times. This chain joins TRBV5-1 and TRBJ2-6; D gene unclear. The V end was cut by 0 bases, the J end by 0 bases, with 10 bases between. The germline gives CDR1 SGHRS, CDR2 YFSETQ. CDR3 size: 17 residues. CDR3 DNA: TGCGCCAGCAGCTTGGGTCCCTTTAACTCTGGGGCCAACGTCCTGACTTTC. It codes for CASSLGPFNSGANVLTF. The entire variable domain, with the rest obtained from reference TRBV5-1 and TRBJ2-6, is as follows: KAGVTQTPRYLIKTRGQQVTLSCSPISGHRSVSWYQQTPGQGLQFLFEYFSETQRNKGNFPGRFSGRQFSNSRSEMNVSTLELGDSALYLCASSLGPFNSGANVLTFGAGSRLTVL.

This clonotype was counted only a few times. The chain carries TRBV4-1 and TRBJ1-2; the match to TRBD1 covers 7 bases. The germline CDR1 and CDR2 sequences are MGHRA and YSYEKL. Trimming at V came to 0 bases and at J to 8 bases, leaving 3 bases not matched to a gene. This CDR3 has 13 amino acids. The CDR3 loop reads CASSQETGQGYTF. The CDR3 DNA follows: TGCGCCAGCAGCCAAGAGACAGGGCAAGGCTACACCTTC.

This chain connects TRBV15 to TRBJ2-3; D possibly matches TRBD1 or TRBD2 (5 bases each). The CDR3 covers 17 residues. Trimming took 3 bases from V and 1 from J, leaving 17 bases between them. CDR1 is LNHNV, CDR2 YYDKDF, per germline (reference sequence). For the CDR3, the DNA is TGTGCCACCAGCAGGCCCGAGGTGGGGGTGCGCACAGATACGCAGTATTTT. It specifies CATSRPEVGVRTDTQYF.

This clonotype was counted between two and nine times. J is TRBJ2-3 and V is TRBV5-5; D may be TRBD1 (6 bases). The CDR3 is 17 residues long. Germline V gene sequence: CDR1 SGHKS, CDR2 YYEKEE (reference sequence). The V and J ends lost 0 bases and 1 base respectively, with 15 bases between them. The CDR3: CASSLAVGGGGTDTQYF. The CDR3, as DNA: TGTGCCAGCAGCTTGGCCGTTGGGGGCGGCGGCACAGATACGCAGTATTTT.

V is TRBV2 and J is TRBJ2-1; 9 nucleotides agree with TRBD2. Germline CDR1 and CDR2: SNHLY and FYNNEI. Trimming removed 7 bases from V and 5 bases from J; junction bases left unmatched: 9. CDR3 length equals 15 residues. The CDR3: CASTLSGRIDNEQFF. The CDR3 region has the DNA TGTGCCAGCACCTTAAGCGGGAGGATAGACAATGAGCAGTTCTTC.

This clonotype was recorded many times. Compared with germline, one end of the junction differs, possibly owing to a read error. The chain employs TRBV5-1 and TRBJ1-1; possibly TRBD1 for D (5 bases). This CDR3 is built from 15 residues. Germline CDR1 is SGHRS and CDR2 is YFSETQ. As DNA, the CDR3 is TGTGCCAGCAGTTTACGGGCAGGGATGAACACTGAAGCTTTCTTT. This gives the protein CASSLRAGMNTEAFF.

The chain combines TRBV25-1 with TRBJ2-5; D unresolved. Trimming shortened V by 4 bases and J by 5 bases, and 14 bases separated the two germline ends. This CDR3 spans 14 amino acids. Germline V gives CDR1 MGHDK, CDR2 SYGVNS. The CDR3 here is CASSVEDLWETQYF. In DNA, the CDR3 is TGTGCCAGCAGTGTAGAGGACCTATGGGAGACCCAGTACTTC.

V is TRBV12-3 or TRBV12-4 and J is TRBJ1-5; a possible D gene is TRBD1 (6 bases). V lost 5 bases and J lost 3, with 17 bases in between. This CDR3 region has 16 residues. Here the CDR3 DNA reads TGTGCCAGCAGTCGAGGGGGAGGGGTCCTCAATCAGCCCCAGCATTTT. Amino acid sequence: CASSRGGGVLNQPQHF.

This clonotype was observed a few times. The chain uses TRBV28 and TRBJ2-7; a possible D gene is TRBD1 (6 bases). The germline V gene has CDR1 MDHEN and CDR2 SYDVKM. The V and J ends lost 2 bases and 2 bases respectively, with 10 bases between them. This CDR3 region has 14 residues. CDR3 bases: TGTGCCAGCAGTTTAGGGGACAAGACCTACGAGCAGTACTTC. It translates to CASSLGDKTYEQYF.

This chain connects TRBV13 to TRBJ2-6, with D uncertain. CDR1 and CDR2 (germline): PRHDT, FYEKMQ (reference sequence). This CDR3 is 18 amino acids long. Trimming removed 2 bases at V and 2 bases at J, with 16 bases between. The DNA for the CDR3 is TGTGCCAGCAGCTTAAATCCTCTCGTTGGCGCTGGGGCCAACGTCCTGACTTTC. Amino acids: CASSLNPLVGAGANVLTF. The full variable domain, its missing parts supplied by reference TRBV13 and TRBJ2-6, is AAGVIQSPRHLIKEKRETATLKCYPIPRHDTVYWYQQGPGQDPQFLISFYEKMQSDKGSIPDRFSAQQFSDYHSELNMSSLELGDSALYFCASSLNPLVGAGANVLTFGAGSRLTVL.

This clonotype was found a few times. The chain links TRBV5-6 to TRBJ1-3; D unresolved. Germline CDR1 is SGHDT and CDR2 is YYEEEE. The V end lost 7 bases, the J end lost 3 bases, and 8 bases lay between the germline ends. CDR3 length: 12 amino acids. The CDR3 DNA reads as TGTGCCAGCGGAAAGGATGGAAACACCATATATTTT. This sequence encodes CASGKDGNTIYF.

This clonotype was seen only a few times. This rearrangement joins TRBV12-5 to TRBJ1-5; no reliable D call. Between the trimmed V and J ends, which lost 3 bases and 0 bases, there was a span of 9 bases. Germline V lookup: CDR1 LGHNT, CDR2 FRNRAP. The CDR3 spans 15 residues. The CDR3 loop reads CASGLMEYSNQPQHF. In DNA, the CDR3 is TGTGCTAGTGGTTTAATGGAGTATAGCAATCAGCCCCAGCATTTT.

This clonotype was detected a few times. The chain joins TRBV14 to TRBJ1-2; D is perhaps TRBD1 (6 bases). V was cut by 0 bases and J by 2 bases, with 13 bases left in between. The CDR3 has 16 residues. Germline V gene lookup returns CDR1 SGHDN and CDR2 FVKESK. CDR3 in amino acids: CASSQEFGQFNYGYTF. The CDR3 coding sequence is TGTGCCAGCAGCCAAGAATTCGGACAGTTCAACTATGGCTACACCTTC.

This clonotype was found a few times. The CDR3 is CASRGQNEKLFF. In DNA, the CDR3 is TGTGCCAGCAGGGGGCAGAATGAAAAACTGTTTTTT. The rearrangement links TRBV3-1 to TRBJ1-4; tentative D call: TRBD1 (5 bases). The V end was cut by 6 bases, the J end by 5 bases, with 7 bases between. This CDR3 has 12 amino acids. The germline V gene has CDR1 LGHDT and CDR2 YNNKEL (reference sequence).

This clonotype was counted many times. V gene TRBV20-1 combines with J gene TRBJ2-7, with 9 bases lining up with TRBD2. V lost 5 bases and J lost 4; bases outside the gene matches: 9. The CDR3 sequence is 14 residues long. Germline CDR1 is DFQATT and CDR2 is SNEGSKA (reference sequence). The CDR3 region has the DNA TGCAGTGCTTCGCCGGGACTAGCCGATTACGAGCAGTACTTC. It codes for CSASPGLADYEQYF.